This paragraph reports one T cell receptor (beta chain). As yet, its antigen is unknown. The data derive from a study of T cells in localized non-small cell lung cancer. J gave up 8 bases and V 3 bases, and 7 bases lay outside the gene matches. Germline V gene data show CDR1 as LNHDA and CDR2 as SQIVND (reference sequence). The CDR3 spans 14 residues. Only in-frame clones appear in the TCRdb table, and some are missing; sequencing was by immunoSEQ multiplex PCR. The table has roughly 13,000 clones, roughly 80% seen once. Regarding the study as a whole: Only one tumor region went through sequencing, so heterogeneity may still be there. Clonality of T cells reached its maximum in uninvolved adjacent lung, surpassing tumor. Adjacent lung had a median approximately 57 of the 100 largest tumor clones.

The receptor was derived from a male donor at least 60 years old with stage I squamous cell lung carcinoma. This specimen consisted of peripheral blood, obtained before any cancer treatment. The rearrangement uses TRBV19 and TRBJ1-2; 9 nucleotides align to TRBD1. The CDR3 nucleotides are TGTGCCAGTAGTATCGCGACAGGGGGAAGGGGCTACACCTTC. Encoded protein: CASSIATGGRGYTF.